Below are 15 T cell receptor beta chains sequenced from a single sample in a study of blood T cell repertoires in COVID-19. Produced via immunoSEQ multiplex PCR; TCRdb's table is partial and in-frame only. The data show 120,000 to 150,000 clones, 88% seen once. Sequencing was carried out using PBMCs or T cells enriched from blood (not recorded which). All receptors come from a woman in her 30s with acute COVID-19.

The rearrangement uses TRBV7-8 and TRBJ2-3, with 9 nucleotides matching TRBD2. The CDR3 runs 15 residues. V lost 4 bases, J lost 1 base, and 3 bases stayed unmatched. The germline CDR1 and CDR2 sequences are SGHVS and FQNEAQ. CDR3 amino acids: CASSYRTSGTDTQYF. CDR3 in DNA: TGTGCCAGCAGCTACCGGACTAGCGGCACAGATACGCAGTATTTT.

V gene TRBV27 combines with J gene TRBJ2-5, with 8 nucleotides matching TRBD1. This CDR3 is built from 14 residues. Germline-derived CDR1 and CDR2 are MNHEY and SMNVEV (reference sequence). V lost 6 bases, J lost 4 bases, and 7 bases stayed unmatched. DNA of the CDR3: TGTGCCAGCAGCTCAATCGACAGGGGAGAGACCCAGTACTTC. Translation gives CASSSIDRGETQYF.

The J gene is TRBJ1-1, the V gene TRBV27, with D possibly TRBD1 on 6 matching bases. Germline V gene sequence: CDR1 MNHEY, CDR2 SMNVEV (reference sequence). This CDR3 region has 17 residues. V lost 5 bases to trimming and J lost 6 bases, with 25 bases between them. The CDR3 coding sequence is TGTGCCAGCAGTCCCCAAGGACAGAGGTATATTGACCCTGAAGCTTTCTTT. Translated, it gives CASSPQGQRYIDPEAFF.

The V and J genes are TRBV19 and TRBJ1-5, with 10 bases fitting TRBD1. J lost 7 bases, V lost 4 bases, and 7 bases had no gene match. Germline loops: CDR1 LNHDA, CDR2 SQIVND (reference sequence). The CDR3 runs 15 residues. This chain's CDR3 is CASSTDRGRTQPQHF. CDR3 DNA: TGTGCCAGTAGTACCGACAGGGGGCGCACCCAGCCCCAGCATTTT.

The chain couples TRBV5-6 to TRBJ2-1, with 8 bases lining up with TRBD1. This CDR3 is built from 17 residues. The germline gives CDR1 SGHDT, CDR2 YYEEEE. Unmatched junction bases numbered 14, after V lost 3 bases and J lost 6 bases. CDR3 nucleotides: TGTGCCAGCAGCTCGTCGATTGGGACAGGTCCCCTCAATGAGCAGTTCTTC. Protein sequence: CASSSSIGTGPLNEQFF.

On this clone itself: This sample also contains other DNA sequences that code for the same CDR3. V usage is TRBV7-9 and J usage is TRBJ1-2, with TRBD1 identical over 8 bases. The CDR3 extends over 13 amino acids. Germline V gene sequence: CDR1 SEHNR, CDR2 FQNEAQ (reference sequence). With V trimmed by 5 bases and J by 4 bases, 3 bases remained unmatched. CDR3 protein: CASSPGTGYGYTF. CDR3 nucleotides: TGTGCCAGCAGCCCCGGGACAGGCTATGGCTACACCTTC.

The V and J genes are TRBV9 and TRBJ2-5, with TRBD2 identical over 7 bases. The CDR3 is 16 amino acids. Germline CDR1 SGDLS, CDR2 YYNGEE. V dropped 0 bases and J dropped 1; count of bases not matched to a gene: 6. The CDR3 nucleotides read TGTGCCAGCAGCGTAGGGGGACTACCGAGCCAAGAGACCCAGTACTTC. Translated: CASSVGGLPSQETQYF.

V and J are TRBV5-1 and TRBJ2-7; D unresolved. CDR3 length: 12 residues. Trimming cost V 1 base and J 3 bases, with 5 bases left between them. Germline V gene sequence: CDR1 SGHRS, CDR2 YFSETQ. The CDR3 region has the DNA TGCGCCAGCAGCTTGACACGCTACGAGCAGTACTTC. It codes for CASSLTRYEQYF.

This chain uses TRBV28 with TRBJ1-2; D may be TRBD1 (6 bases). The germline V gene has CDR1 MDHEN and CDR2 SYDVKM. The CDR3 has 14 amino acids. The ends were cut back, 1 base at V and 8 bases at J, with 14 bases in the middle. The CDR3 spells CASSLLLDSVGYTF. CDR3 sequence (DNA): TGTGCCAGCAGTTTATTATTGGACAGTGTCGGCTACACCTTC.

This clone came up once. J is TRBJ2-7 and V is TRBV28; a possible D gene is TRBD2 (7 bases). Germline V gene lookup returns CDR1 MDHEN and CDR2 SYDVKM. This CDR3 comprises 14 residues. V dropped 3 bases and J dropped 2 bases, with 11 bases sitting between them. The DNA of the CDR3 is TGTGCCAGCAGTTTCTCGGGGGGCACCTACGAGCAGTACTTC. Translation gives CASSFSGGTYEQYF.

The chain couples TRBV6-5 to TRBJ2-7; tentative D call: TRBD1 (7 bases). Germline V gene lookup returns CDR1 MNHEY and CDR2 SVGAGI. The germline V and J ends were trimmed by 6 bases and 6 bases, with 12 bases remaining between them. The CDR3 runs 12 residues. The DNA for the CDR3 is TGTGCCAGCAGCTCCAGGGGGGTCGAGCAGTACTTC. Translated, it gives CASSSRGVEQYF.

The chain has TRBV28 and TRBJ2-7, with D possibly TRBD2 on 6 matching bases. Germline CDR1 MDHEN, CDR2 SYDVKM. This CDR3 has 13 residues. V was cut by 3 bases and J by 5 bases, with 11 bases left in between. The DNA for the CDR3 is TGTGCCAGCAGTTTCCGGGAGTCCAACGAGCAGTACTTC. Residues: CASSFRESNEQYF.

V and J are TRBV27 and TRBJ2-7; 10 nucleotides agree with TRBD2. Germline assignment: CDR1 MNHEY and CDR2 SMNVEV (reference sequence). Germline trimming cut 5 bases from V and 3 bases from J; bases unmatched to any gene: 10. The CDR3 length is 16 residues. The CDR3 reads CASSQLHSSGSYEQYF. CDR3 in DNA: TGTGCCAGCAGTCAACTCCATTCTAGCGGGAGCTACGAGCAGTACTTC.

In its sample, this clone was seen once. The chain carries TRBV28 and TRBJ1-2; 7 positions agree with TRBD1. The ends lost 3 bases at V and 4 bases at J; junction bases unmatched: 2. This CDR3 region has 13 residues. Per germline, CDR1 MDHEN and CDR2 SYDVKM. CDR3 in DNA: TGTGCCAGCAGTTTGGGGACAGCCTATGGCTACACCTTC. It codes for CASSLGTAYGYTF.

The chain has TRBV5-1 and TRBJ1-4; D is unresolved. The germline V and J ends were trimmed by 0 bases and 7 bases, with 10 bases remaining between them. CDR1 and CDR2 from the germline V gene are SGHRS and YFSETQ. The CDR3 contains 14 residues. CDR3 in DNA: TGCGCCAGCAGCTTGGCGGGCGAGGGTGAAAAACTGTTTTTT. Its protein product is CASSLAGEGEKLFF.